These T cell receptor beta chains were read from a single sample in a study of T cell changes during pregnancy in multiple sclerosis. The assay was immunoSEQ multiplex PCR, and TCRdb's table has in-frame clones only and misses some. The data show around 69,000 clones, about 90% seen once. This material consisted of peripheral blood, taken in the second trimester of pregnancy. The receptors stem from a female donor in good health, enrolled as a control in a pregnancy study. Both conserved end residues are part of each CDR3. The order of the fields is V gene, D gene, clone size, J gene, CDR3 length, CDR3 protein, CDR3 DNA. The D gene is left open where the match is weak. Clone size is stated in some rows and not others, as once, few, many or a class when expanded.

V gene: TRBV5-1; D gene: .; clone size: .; J gene: TRBJ1-1; CDR3 length: 13; CDR3 protein: CASSLDRVTEAFF; CDR3 DNA: TGCGCCAGCAGCTTGGATCGGGTCACTGAAGCTTTCTTT
V gene: TRBV5-1; D gene: TRBD1; clone size: .; J gene: TRBJ1-1; CDR3 length: 16; CDR3 protein: CASSRATGDPGTEAFF; CDR3 DNA: TGCGCCAGCAGCCGCGCGACAGGGGATCCGGGCACTGAAGCTTTCTTT
V gene: TRBV13; D gene: TRBD1; clone size: .; J gene: TRBJ1-2; CDR3 length: 15; CDR3 protein: CASSDRTGVVYGYTF; CDR3 DNA: TGTGCCAGCAGCGACCGGACAGGGGTAGTATATGGCTACACCTTC
V gene: TRBV5-6; D gene: TRBD2; clone size: .; J gene: TRBJ2-5; CDR3 length: 15; CDR3 protein: CASSFGLSGVETQYF; CDR3 DNA: TGTGCCAGCAGCTTCGGTCTTAGCGGGGTTGAGACCCAGTACTTC
V gene: TRBV30; D gene: .; clone size: .; J gene: TRBJ1-4; CDR3 length: 15; CDR3 protein: CAWMRQFSTNEKLFF; CDR3 DNA: TGTGCCTGGATGAGACAGTTTTCAACTAATGAAAAACTGTTTTTT
V gene: TRBV28; D gene: TRBD2; clone size: .; J gene: TRBJ2-3; CDR3 length: 17; CDR3 protein: CASSLRLSGRARDTQYF; CDR3 DNA: TGTGCCAGCAGTTTAAGACTCAGCGGGAGGGCGAGAGATACGCAGTATTTT
V gene: TRBV2; D gene: .; clone size: few; J gene: TRBJ1-5; CDR3 length: 16; CDR3 protein: CASSELENVGNQPQHF; CDR3 DNA: TGTGCCAGCAGTGAGTTGGAGAACGTAGGCAATCAGCCCCAGCATTTT
V gene: TRBV5-6; D gene: .; clone size: few; J gene: TRBJ1-1; CDR3 length: 12; CDR3 protein: CASSFRNTEAFF; CDR3 DNA: TGTGCCAGCAGCTTCAGGAACACTGAAGCTTTCTTT
V gene: TRBV28; D gene: .; clone size: .; J gene: TRBJ2-2; CDR3 length: 15; CDR3 protein: CASSFSGGDTGELFF; CDR3 DNA: TGTGCCAGCAGTTTTTCGGGGGGCGACACCGGGGAGCTGTTTTTT
V gene: TRBV7-2; D gene: TRBD2; clone size: .; J gene: TRBJ2-7; CDR3 length: 13; CDR3 protein: CASSLAGGYEQYF; CDR3 DNA: TGTGCCAGCAGCCTAGCGGGGGGGTACGAGCAGTACTTC
V gene: TRBV9; D gene: TRBD2; clone size: .; J gene: TRBJ2-2; CDR3 length: 15; CDR3 protein: CASSVGLAETGELFF; CDR3 DNA: TGTGCCAGCAGCGTAGGACTAGCCGAGACCGGGGAGCTGTTTTTT
V gene: TRBV6-1; D gene: .; clone size: few; J gene: TRBJ2-2; CDR3 length: 15; CDR3 protein: CASSKGGDPTGELFF; CDR3 DNA: TGTGCCAGCAGCAAAGGGGGTGACCCCACCGGGGAGCTGTTTTTT
V gene: TRBV10-2; D gene: TRBD1; clone size: .; J gene: TRBJ1-2; CDR3 length: 14; CDR3 protein: CASTPGQANYGYTF; CDR3 DNA: TGCGCCAGCACACCGGGACAGGCTAACTATGGCTACACCTTC
V gene: TRBV5-4; D gene: .; clone size: once; J gene: TRBJ2-1; CDR3 length: 14; CDR3 protein: CASSTKTSIYEQFF; CDR3 DNA: TGTGCCAGCAGCACCAAAACTAGCATCTATGAGCAGTTCTTC
V gene: TRBV10-1; D gene: TRBD1; clone size: .; J gene: TRBJ1-1; CDR3 length: 16; CDR3 protein: CASSHGPGQGNTEAFF; CDR3 DNA: TGCGCCAGCAGCCACGGACCGGGACAGGGTAACACTGAAGCTTTCTTT
V gene: TRBV19; D gene: TRBD1; clone size: .; J gene: TRBJ2-7; CDR3 length: 16; CDR3 protein: CASSKLQGATSYEQYF; CDR3 DNA: TGTGCCAGTAGCAAACTTCAGGGGGCCACCTCCTACGAGCAGTACTTC
V gene: TRBV19; D gene: TRBD2; clone size: once; J gene: TRBJ2-3; CDR3 length: 18; CDR3 protein: CASSKSQTSGRFADTQYF; CDR3 DNA: TGTGCCAGTAGTAAGTCCCAGACTAGCGGGAGATTCGCAGATACGCAGTATTTT